Sequencing of this T cell receptor (beta chain) was carried out in a study of T-cell memory formation after mild COVID-19. TCRdb used MiXCR to reprocess the 5' RACE reads, holding one entry per CDR3 protein. The repertoire includes under 600,000 distinct CDR3 sequences, approximately 21% of them detected once, and under 8.5% sits in the top ten. The CDR3 totals 18 residues. Trimming left V 3 bases short and J 0 bases short, with 15 bases between. Germline CDR1 and CDR2: SGHNT and YENEEA. The sample was PBMCs or a T cell subset sorted from them (not recorded which). This clonotype was obtained from an adult woman who had mild COVID-19 (a few samples of this study predate the infection). Cell type and time point are not known. The chain joins TRBV11-3 to TRBJ2-6; D possibly uses TRBD1 or TRBD2 (6 bases each). CDR3 in amino acids: CASSFSGQMDSGANVLTF. The CDR3 DNA sequence: TGTGCCAGCAGCTTTAGCGGACAGATGGACTCTGGGGCCAACGTCCTGACTTTC.